The rows below give T cell receptor beta chains drawn from one sample of a study of OX40 agonist ivuxolimab in advanced cancers. Data came from immunoSEQ multiplex PCR; TCRdb stores just in-frame clones and leaves some out. Counted here are about 48,000 clones, less than 85% occurring once; the ten biggest clones make up around 1.9%. Sample: CD4+ or CD8+ T cells sorted from blood, taken in a trial of the OX40 agonist ivuxolimab. Every receptor here comes from an adult with an advanced solid tumor such as melanoma, head and neck, liver or kidney cancer. Each CDR3 is given with its conserved first and last residue.

V	J	CDR3
TRBV5-8	TRBJ2-7	CASSFRTALEQYF
TRBV7-2	TRBJ1-3	CASSLGFRNTIYF
TRBV6-1	TRBJ2-7	CASSEGRKSYEQYF
TRBV7-3	TRBJ1-1	CASSLSMNTEAFF
TRBV19	TRBJ1-4	CASSPGHLTNEKLFF
TRBV7-9	TRBJ1-2	CASSPDTPEGSFYGYTF
TRBV30	TRBJ1-1	CAWSPGGRGPKAFF
TRBV14	TRBJ1-6	CASSQARISSSPLHF
TRBV30	TRBJ2-7	CAWRPGEAYEQYF
TRBV5-1	TRBJ2-7	CASKVDNSYEQYF
TRBV5-1	TRBJ1-1	CASSLPGGAGEAFF
TRBV29-1	TRBJ1-2	CSVFDRAANYGYTF
TRBV4-1	TRBJ1-3	CASSQDPVGTIYF
TRBV2	TRBJ2-5	CASSERFTQETQYF
TRBV4-3	TRBJ1-2	CASSQDFRGTGYGYTF
TRBV4-1	TRBJ2-5	CASSQWQGETQYF
TRBV10-3	TRBJ2-5	CAISEGFERGETQYF
TRBV14	TRBJ2-7	CASSQGSPLHYEQYF
TRBV27	TRBJ2-1	CASSSSTLNEQFF
TRBV18	TRBJ2-5	CASSPNLHTVGTQYF
TRBV18	TRBJ2-5	CASSPLRTSGAEETQYF
TRBV5-6	TRBJ2-1	CASSLTSGNYEQFF
TRBV7-2	TRBJ2-7	CATTGGSYEQYF
TRBV6-5	TRBJ1-2	CASTQGRNYGYTF
TRBV5-4	TRBJ2-1	CASSRQTSGSYNEQFF
TRBV7-2	TRBJ2-2	CASSLVVGSSGGAGELFF
TRBV6-1	TRBJ2-5	CASSEGWSVVSQYF
TRBV7-2	TRBJ1-2	CASSLMEQGGGYTF
TRBV30	TRBJ2-6	CAWSVRAGANVLTF
TRBV6-1	TRBJ2-6	CASSERGAGANVLTF
TRBV19	TRBJ1-3	CASSRRGNTIYF
TRBV13	TRBJ2-5	CASSLSASGGETQYF
TRBV6-1	TRBJ2-5	CASSALKGGEETQYF
TRBV28	TRBJ2-1	CASSLAGGDNEQFF
TRBV5-8	TRBJ1-3	CASSLATRLSGNTIYF
TRBV7-2	TRBJ2-5	CASSLVGFQETQYF
TRBV30	TRBJ2-1	CAWSAGSYYNEQFF
TRBV27	TRBJ1-1	CASSLFIGREAFF
TRBV18	TRBJ2-5	CASSSSTGHQETQYF
TRBV19	TRBJ1-3	CASISVGSGNTIYF
TRBV28	TRBJ2-7	CASSSHGGETYEQYF
TRBV6-1	TRBJ2-7	CASQRSGYEQYF
TRBV7-8	TRBJ1-6	CASSLWLPSSYNSPLHF
TRBV7-9	TRBJ1-6	CASSAGTGVSPLHF
TRBV5-1	TRBJ1-1	CASSPRTGGTEAFF
TRBV19	TRBJ2-7	CASSPRTGTYEQYF
TRBV11-2	TRBJ2-5	CASSARGAGAGETQYF
TRBV7-2	TRBJ2-1	CASSANSGRAEQFF